The 15 T cell receptor beta chains presented below share a single source sample, sequenced in a study of T cell repertoires in ileal Crohn's disease. The repertoire was sequenced with immunoSEQ multiplex PCR; TCRdb's copy has only in-frame clones and lacks some. This sample has a few thousand clones, with around 79% found just once. Source material: ileal tissue. Receptor source: an adult with Crohn's disease.

The V and J genes are TRBV27 and TRBJ2-2; 9 bases map to TRBD2. After removal of 5 bases from V and 0 bases from J, the junction contained 4 bases not matched to a gene. Germline CDR1 is MNHEY and CDR2 is SMNVEV (reference sequence). There are 16 residues in the CDR3. The CDR3 DNA reads TGTGCCAGCAGTCCATTAGCGGGGGCGAACACCGGGGAGCTGTTTTTT. Its protein is CASSPLAGANTGELFF.

V is TRBV13 and J is TRBJ2-5, with TRBD1 identical over 7 bases. Germline V gives CDR1 PRHDT, CDR2 FYEKMQ (reference sequence). V gave up 0 bases and J gave up 4 bases; unmatched junction bases: 20. This CDR3 comprises 20 residues. The DNA for the CDR3 is TGTGCCAGCAGCTTAGGCCATAAGGGGGCTAATTCAGGGGCTGGAGAGACCCAGTACTTC. This translates into CASSLGHKGANSGAGETQYF.

The rearrangement links TRBV14 to TRBJ1-2, with a tentative D call TRBD1 (6 bases). V lost 3 bases and J lost 4, with 21 bases in between. There are 17 residues in the CDR3. In germline, CDR1 is SGHDN, CDR2 FVKESK. The CDR3 protein is CASSQITPATGSYGYTF. The DNA for the CDR3 is TGTGCCAGCAGCCAGATTACCCCCGCGACAGGATCCTATGGCTACACCTTC.

This chain links TRBV6-6 with TRBJ1-5; D unclear. V was shortened by 5 bases and J by 1 base, with 3 bases between the two germline ends. The CDR3 is 12 residues long. Looked up from germline, CDR1 is MNHNY and CDR2 is SVGAGI (reference sequence). Here the CDR3 reads CASSESNQPQHF. CDR3 DNA sequence: TGTGCCAGCAGTGAGAGCAATCAGCCCCAGCATTTT.

The CDR3: CASSVHRLNTEAFF. The CDR3 coding sequence is TGTGCCAGCAGCGTCCACAGGTTGAACACTGAAGCTTTCTTT. The chain is built from TRBV7-9 and TRBJ1-1; possibly TRBD1 for D (5 bases). The CDR3 covers 14 residues. Trimming pared 5 bases from V and 0 bases from J, leaving 10 bases between. CDR1 SEHNR and CDR2 FQNEAQ come from the germline V gene (reference sequence).

This chain uses TRBV7-9 with TRBJ2-5; TRBD1 might be the D (6 bases). The germline V gene has CDR1 SEHNR and CDR2 FQNEAQ (reference sequence). The CDR3 sequence is 15 residues long. The ends were cut back, 5 bases at V and 9 bases at J, with 22 bases in the middle. The CDR3 loop is CASSPTWTETEAQYF. CDR3 nucleotides: TGTGCCAGCAGCCCGACTTGGACAGAAACTGAGGCCCAGTACTTC. Drawing the rest from reference TRBV7-9 and TRBJ2-5, the complete variable domain is DTGVSQNPRHKITKRGQNVTFRCDPISEHNRLYWYRQTLGQGPEFLTYFQNEAQLEKSRLLSDRFSAERPKGSFSTLEIQRTEQGDSAMYLCASSPTWTETEAQYFGPGTRLLVL.

The chain couples TRBV5-4 to TRBJ2-3; 7 positions agree with TRBD1. Losses at the gene ends were 4 bases for V and 2 bases for J; bases not matched to a gene: 10. CDR1 SGHNT and CDR2 YYREEE come from the germline V gene (reference sequence). The CDR3 consists of 16 residues. CDR3 coding DNA: TGTGCCAGCAGCGCTGCCGGGGACAGCTTCACAGATACGCAGTATTTT. Translation: CASSAAGDSFTDTQYF. Filled out from reference TRBV5-4 and TRBJ2-3, the complete variable domain reads ETGVTQSPTHLIKTRGQQVTLRCSSQSGHNTVSWYQQALGQGPQFIFQYYREEENGRGNFPPRFSGLQFPNYSSELNVNALELDDSALYLCASSAAGDSFTDTQYFGPGTRLTVL.

V and J are TRBV2 and TRBJ1-1; D is possibly TRBD1 (5 bases). This CDR3 region has 18 residues. Germline V gene data show CDR1 as SNHLY and CDR2 as FYNNEI. The V gene lost 6 bases and the J gene lost 1 base, with 24 bases spanning the gap. CDR3 DNA sequence: TGTGCCAGCAGACCTAGTTGGGGGGTACGGTCCCGGAACACTGAAGCTTTCTTT. Protein product: CASRPSWGVRSRNTEAFF. The complete variable domain, with remaining parts taken from reference TRBV2 and TRBJ1-1, reads EPEVTQTPSHQVTQMGQEVILRCVPISNHLYFYWYRQILGQKVEFLVSFYNNEISEKSEIFDDQFSVERPDGSNFTLKIRSTKLEDSAMYFCASRPSWGVRSRNTEAFFGQGTRLTVV.

V usage is TRBV14 and J usage is TRBJ2-1; 8 bases line up with TRBD2. The germline V gene has CDR1 SGHDN and CDR2 FVKESK. V lost 3 bases, J lost 3 bases, and 7 bases stayed unmatched. This CDR3 has 16 residues. The DNA for the CDR3 is TGTGCCAGCAGCCATGCACTAGCGGACTTCTACAATGAGCAGTTCTTC. It translates to CASSHALADFYNEQFF. The variable domain in full, completed from reference TRBV14 and TRBJ2-1, reads EAGVTQFPSHSVIEKGQTVTLRCDPISGHDNLYWYRRVMGKEIKFLLHFVKESKQDESGMPNNRFLAERTGGTYSTLKVQPAELEDSGVYFCASSHALADFYNEQFFGPGTRLTVL.

The V and J genes are TRBV9 and TRBJ1-5; weak D call: TRBD1 (6 bases). Trimming left V 3 bases short and J 3 bases short, with 10 bases between. The CDR3 length is 14 residues. Germline CDR1 is SGDLS and CDR2 is YYNGEE. The CDR3 bases are TGTGCCAGCAGCGATGGGACACTCAATCAGCCCCAGCATTTT. Translating it yields CASSDGTLNQPQHF. Variable domain in full (rest from reference TRBV9 and TRBJ1-5): DSGVTQTPKHLITATGQRVTLRCSPRSGDLSVYWYQQSLDQGLQFLIQYYNGEERAKGNILERFSAQQFPDLHSELNLSSLELGDSALYFCASSDGTLNQPQHFGDGTRLSIL.

The gene calls are TRBV7-8 and TRBJ2-7, with D tentatively TRBD1 (6 bases). From germline, CDR1 is SGHVS and CDR2 FQNEAQ. This CDR3 comprises 14 residues. Trimming pared 2 bases from V and 6 bases from J, leaving 14 bases between. The CDR3 DNA is TGTGCCAGCAGCTTAATAGTACAGGGTCGCGAGCAGTACTTC. Protein: CASSLIVQGREQYF.

Concerning this clone: The same CDR3 is also encoded by other DNA sequences in this sample. The J gene is TRBJ1-2, the V gene TRBV4-3, with TRBD1 identical over 9 bases. Trimming took 2 bases from V and 6 from J; bases not matched to a gene: 1. CDR1 is LGHNA and CDR2 is YSLEER in the germline V gene. The CDR3 spans 13 residues. CDR3 sequence: CASSQRQGDGYTF. The CDR3 DNA reads as TGCGCCAGCAGCCAACGACAGGGGGATGGCTACACCTTC.

The chain recombines TRBV19 with TRBJ1-5, with D unresolved. Trimming pared 4 bases from V and 4 bases from J, leaving 8 bases between. This CDR3 region has 13 residues. Germline V gene data show CDR1 as LNHDA and CDR2 as SQIVND (reference sequence). CDR3 region: CASSSPGNQPQHF. In nucleotides, the CDR3 is TGTGCCAGTAGTAGTCCGGGTAATCAGCCCCAGCATTTT.

The CDR3 coding sequence is TGTGCCAGCAGCCAAGTCTTCTGGGACAGGGTGGGCAAACTGTTTTTT. As protein: CASSQVFWDRVGKLFF. The rearrangement uses TRBV4-2 and TRBJ1-4, with 9 bases identical to TRBD1. The germline V gene encodes CDR1 LGHNA and CDR2 YNFKEQ. V shed 1 base and J 11 bases; nucleotides not matched to a gene: 11. The CDR3 is 16 amino acids.

The chain is built from TRBV2 and TRBJ1-1; 7 bases fit TRBD1. J gave up 1 base and V 7 bases, and 6 bases lay outside the gene matches. The CDR3 is made up of 14 amino acids. Germline V gene data show CDR1 as SNHLY and CDR2 as FYNNEI. For the CDR3, the DNA is TGTGCCAGCAAGGAGGGGACAGCGAACACTGAAGCTTTCTTT. Protein product: CASKEGTANTEAFF.